These T cell receptor beta chains were read from a single sample in a study of T cells in narcolepsy. Produced via immunoSEQ multiplex PCR; TCRdb's table is partial and in-frame only. The table has about 21,000 clones, about 91% seen once; the top ten hold under 1.4%. The sample consisted of CD45RA- memory CD4+ T cells from PBMCs. These receptors were taken from a human donor with narcolepsy. The CDR3 runs from the conserved cysteine through the conserved F or W. A D gene is named only where the DNA matches it firmly. Not every row has a clone size; where given, it reads once, few, many or a size class.

D: NA
V: TRBV5-5
J: TRBJ2-7
size: NA
DNA: TGTGCCAGCAGCTTTGGCTGGACCAGTGTCGAGCAGTACTTC
CDR3: CASSFGWTSVEQYF

D: TRBD1
V: TRBV5-5
J: TRBJ1-2
size: NA
DNA: TGTGCCAGCAGCTTGGCCGGGACAGCTAACTATGGCTACACCTTC
CDR3: CASSLAGTANYGYTF

D: TRBD1
V: TRBV7-2
J: TRBJ1-2
size: NA
DNA: TGTGCCAGCAGCCAGGGACAGGGGGCAAGCTACACCTTC
CDR3: CASSQGQGASYTF

D: NA
V: TRBV5-4
J: TRBJ2-1
size: NA
DNA: TGTGCCAGCAGCTTGGGGCTCCCGAGCTCCTACAATGAGCAGTTCTTC
CDR3: CASSLGLPSSYNEQFF

D: NA
V: TRBV11-2
J: TRBJ2-3
size: NA
DNA: TGTGCCAGCAGCTCACCGACTAGAGATACGCAGTATTTT
CDR3: CASSSPTRDTQYF

D: NA
V: TRBV7-9
J: TRBJ1-5
size: NA
DNA: TGTGCCAGCAACCGGGGAGATAGCAATCAGCCCCAGCATTTT
CDR3: CASNRGDSNQPQHF

D: NA
V: TRBV5-6
J: TRBJ1-5
size: NA
DNA: TGTGCCAGCAGCCCCACAGGGAGTCAGCCCCAGCATTTT
CDR3: CASSPTGSQPQHF

D: NA
V: TRBV27
J: TRBJ1-6
size: NA
DNA: TGTGCCAGCAGTTTGGCCCCCGAAGTGTGGCCCCTCCACTTT
CDR3: CASSLAPEVWPLHF

D: TRBD2
V: TRBV15
J: TRBJ2-5
size: NA
DNA: TGTGCCACCAGCAGAGAAGCGGGGCTCGGCGGCGGGAGCTGGGAGACCCAGTACTTC
CDR3: CATSREAGLGGGSWETQYF

D: NA
V: TRBV7-2
J: TRBJ2-3
size: NA
DNA: TGTGCCAGCAGCGAAGCGGCTCGGGGAGATACGCAGTATTTT
CDR3: CASSEAARGDTQYF

D: TRBD1
V: TRBV7-9
J: TRBJ1-1
size: NA
DNA: TGTGCCAGCAGCTGGACGGGGACAGGCGGATCAGAAGCTTTCTTT
CDR3: CASSWTGTGGSEAFF

D: TRBD1
V: TRBV25-1
J: TRBJ2-7
size: once
DNA: TGTGCCACCTCGGGACAGGGAAGTTTTTACGAGCAGTACTTC
CDR3: CATSGQGSFYEQYF

D: TRBD2
V: TRBV4-1
J: TRBJ2-2
size: NA
DNA: TGCGCCAGCAGCCAAGAAATAGGTAGCGGGAGGACCGGGGAGCTGTTTTTT
CDR3: CASSQEIGSGRTGELFF

D: TRBD1
V: TRBV30
J: TRBJ2-1
size: NA
DNA: TGTGCCTGGACCGGGACAGCCTACAATGAGCAGTTCTTC
CDR3: CAWTGTAYNEQFF

D: TRBD1
V: TRBV19
J: TRBJ2-1
size: NA
DNA: TGTGCCAGTAGCTGGGACAGCCGTTCAGAGAATGAGCAGTTCTTC
CDR3: CASSWDSRSENEQFF

D: TRBD2
V: TRBV6-5
J: TRBJ2-1
size: NA
DNA: TGTGCCAGCAGCCTAGCGGGAGTTGCCTACAATGAGCAGTTCTTC
CDR3: CASSLAGVAYNEQFF

D: NA
V: TRBV11-2
J: TRBJ2-7
size: NA
DNA: TGTGCCAGCAGCTCCGGGTACGAGCAGTACTTC
CDR3: CASSSGYEQYF

D: NA
V: TRBV6-4
J: TRBJ2-6
size: NA
DNA: TGTGCCAGCAGCCCGGACGGCTCTGGGGCCAACGTCCTGACTTTC
CDR3: CASSPDGSGANVLTF

D: NA
V: TRBV30
J: TRBJ1-4
size: NA
DNA: TGTGCCTGGAGCGAATTCGGGCCTGGGGAAAAACTGTTTTTT
CDR3: CAWSEFGPGEKLFF

D: NA
V: TRBV6-6
J: TRBJ1-3
size: NA
DNA: TGTGCCAGCAGTTACATGCAAAGGATCTCTGGAAACACCATATATTTT
CDR3: CASSYMQRISGNTIYF

D: TRBD2
V: TRBV10-1
J: TRBJ2-7
size: NA
DNA: TGCGCCAGCAGTGAGTCACCGAGTGGGGTGGGGACTAGCGGGGAGGGGTACGAGCAGTACTTC
CDR3: CASSESPSGVGTSGEGYEQYF

D: TRBD1
V: TRBV7-7
J: TRBJ2-5
size: NA
DNA: TGTGCTAGCAGCTTAGCGCTTAAGGGGGCGCAGGAGACCCAGTACTTC
CDR3: CASSLALKGAQETQYF

D: NA
V: TRBV2
J: TRBJ1-2
size: NA
DNA: TGTGCCAGCAGTGCCCCCCAAAGGGGGATCTATGGCTACACCTTC
CDR3: CASSAPQRGIYGYTF

D: TRBD1
V: TRBV28
J: TRBJ2-7
size: once
DNA: TGTGCCAGCGGCGCCTTTGGACAGGGTTCCTACGAGCAGTACTTC
CDR3: CASGAFGQGSYEQYF